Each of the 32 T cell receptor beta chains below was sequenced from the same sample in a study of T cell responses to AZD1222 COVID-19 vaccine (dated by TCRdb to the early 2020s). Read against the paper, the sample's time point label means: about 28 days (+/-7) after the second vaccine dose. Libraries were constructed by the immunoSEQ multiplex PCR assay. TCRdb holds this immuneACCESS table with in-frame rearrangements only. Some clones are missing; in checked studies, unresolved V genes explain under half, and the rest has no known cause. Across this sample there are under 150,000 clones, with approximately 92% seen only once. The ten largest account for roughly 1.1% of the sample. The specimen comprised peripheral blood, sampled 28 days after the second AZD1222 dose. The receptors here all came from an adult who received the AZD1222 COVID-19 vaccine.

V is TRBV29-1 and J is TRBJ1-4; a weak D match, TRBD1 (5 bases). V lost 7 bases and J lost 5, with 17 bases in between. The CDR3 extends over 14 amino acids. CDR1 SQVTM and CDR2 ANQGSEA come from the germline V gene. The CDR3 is CSAESGTENEKLFF. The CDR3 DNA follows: TGCAGCGCAGAATCCGGGACTGAAAATGAAAAACTGTTTTTT.

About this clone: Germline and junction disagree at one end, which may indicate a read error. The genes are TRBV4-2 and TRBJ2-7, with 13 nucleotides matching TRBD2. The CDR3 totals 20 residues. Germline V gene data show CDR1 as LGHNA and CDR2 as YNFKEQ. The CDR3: CASRQDTSTFTSGRGGEQYF. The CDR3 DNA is TGTGCCAGCAGACAAGACACTTCCACTTTTACTAGCGGGAGGGGGGGCGAGCAGTACTTC.

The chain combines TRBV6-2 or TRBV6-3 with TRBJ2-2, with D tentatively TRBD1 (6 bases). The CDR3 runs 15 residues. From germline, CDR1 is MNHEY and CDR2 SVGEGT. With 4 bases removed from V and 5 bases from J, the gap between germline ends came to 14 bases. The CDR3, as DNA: TGTGCCAGCAGTTTGGGACACCCGCAGACCGGGGAGCTGTTTTTT. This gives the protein CASSLGHPQTGELFF.

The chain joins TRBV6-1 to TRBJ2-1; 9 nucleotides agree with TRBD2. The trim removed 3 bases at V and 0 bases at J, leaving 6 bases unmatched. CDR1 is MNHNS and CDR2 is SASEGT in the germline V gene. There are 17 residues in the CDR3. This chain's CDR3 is CASSDFLAGDSYNEQFF. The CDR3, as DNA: TGTGCCAGCAGTGATTTTTTAGCGGGAGACTCCTACAATGAGCAGTTCTTC.

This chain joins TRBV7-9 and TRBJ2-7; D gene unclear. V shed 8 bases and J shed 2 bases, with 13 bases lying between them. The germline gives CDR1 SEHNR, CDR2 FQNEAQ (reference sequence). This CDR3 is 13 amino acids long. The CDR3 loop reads CASVRALTYEQYF. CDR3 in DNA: TGTGCCAGCGTAAGGGCGCTGACCTACGAGCAGTACTTC.

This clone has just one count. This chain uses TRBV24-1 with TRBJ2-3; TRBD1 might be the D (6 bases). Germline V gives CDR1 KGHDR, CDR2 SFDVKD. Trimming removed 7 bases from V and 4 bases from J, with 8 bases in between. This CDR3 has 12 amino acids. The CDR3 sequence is CATSTGSDTQYF. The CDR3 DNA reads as TGTGCCACCAGCACAGGGTCAGATACGCAGTATTTT.

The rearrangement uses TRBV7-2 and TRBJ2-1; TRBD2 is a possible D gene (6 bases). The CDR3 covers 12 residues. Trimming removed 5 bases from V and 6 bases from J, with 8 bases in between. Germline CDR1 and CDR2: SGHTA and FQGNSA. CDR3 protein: CASSRTTNEQFF. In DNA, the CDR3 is TGTGCCAGCAGCAGGACTACCAATGAGCAGTTCTTC.

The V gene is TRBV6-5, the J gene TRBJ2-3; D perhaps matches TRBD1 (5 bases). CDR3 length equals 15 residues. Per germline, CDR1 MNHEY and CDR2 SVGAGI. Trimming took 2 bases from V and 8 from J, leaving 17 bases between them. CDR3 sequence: CASSYETHSRGTQYF. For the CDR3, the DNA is TGTGCCAGCAGTTACGAGACTCACTCTAGGGGTACGCAGTATTTT.

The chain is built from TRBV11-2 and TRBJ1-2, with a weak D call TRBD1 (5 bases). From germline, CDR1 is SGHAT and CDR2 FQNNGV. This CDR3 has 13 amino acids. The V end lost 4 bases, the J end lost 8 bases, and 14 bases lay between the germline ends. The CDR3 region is CASSSIGGVGYTF. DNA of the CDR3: TGTGCCAGCAGCTCTATCGGGGGGGTCGGCTACACCTTC.

This CDR3 is CASRKPGTAADTQYF. CDR3 bases: TGTGCCAGCAGAAAACCGGGGACAGCCGCAGATACGCAGTATTTT. The V gene is TRBV19, the J gene TRBJ2-3, with TRBD1 matching 7 bases. Germline V CDR1 and CDR2: LNHDA, SQIVND (reference sequence). V was clipped by 9 bases and J by 4 bases; unmatched bases: 13. CDR3 length equals 15 residues.

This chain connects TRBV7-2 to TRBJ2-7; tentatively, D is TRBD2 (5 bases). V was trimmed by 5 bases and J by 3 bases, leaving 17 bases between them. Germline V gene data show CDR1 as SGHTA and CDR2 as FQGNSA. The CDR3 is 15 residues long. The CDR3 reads CASSPPGRAGYEQYF. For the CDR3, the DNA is TGTGCCAGCAGCCCCCCCGGGCGGGCCGGCTACGAGCAGTACTTC.

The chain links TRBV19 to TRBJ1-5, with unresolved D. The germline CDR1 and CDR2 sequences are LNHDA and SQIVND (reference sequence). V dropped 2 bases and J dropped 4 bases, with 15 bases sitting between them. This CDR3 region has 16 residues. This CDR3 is CASSIMRVSGNQPQHF. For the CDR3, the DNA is TGTGCCAGTAGTATAATGCGAGTTTCAGGTAATCAGCCCCAGCATTTT.

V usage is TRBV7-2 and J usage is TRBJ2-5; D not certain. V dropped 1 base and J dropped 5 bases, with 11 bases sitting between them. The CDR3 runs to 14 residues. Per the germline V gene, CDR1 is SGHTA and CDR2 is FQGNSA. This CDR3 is CASSLGARTETQYF. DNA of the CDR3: TGTGCCAGCAGCTTAGGGGCCCGGACGGAGACCCAGTACTTC.

The CDR3 sequence is CASSQVDREGGYTF. CDR3 DNA sequence: TGTGCCAGCAGCCAAGTGGACAGGGAGGGTGGCTACACCTTC. This chain links TRBV3-1 (or the pseudogene TRBV3-2) with TRBJ1-2; 8 bases are shared with TRBD1. This CDR3 has 14 residues. J lost 7 bases, V lost 1 base, and 5 bases had no gene match. Germline V gives CDR1 LGHDT, CDR2 YNNKEL (reference sequence).

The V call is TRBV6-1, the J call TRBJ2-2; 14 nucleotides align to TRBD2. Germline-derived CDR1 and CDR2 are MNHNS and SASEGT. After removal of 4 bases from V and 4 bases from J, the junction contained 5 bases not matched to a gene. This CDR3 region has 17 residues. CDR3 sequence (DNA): TGTGCCAGCAGTGGACTAGCGGGAGGGTGGAGCACCGGGGAGCTGTTTTTT. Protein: CASSGLAGGWSTGELFF.

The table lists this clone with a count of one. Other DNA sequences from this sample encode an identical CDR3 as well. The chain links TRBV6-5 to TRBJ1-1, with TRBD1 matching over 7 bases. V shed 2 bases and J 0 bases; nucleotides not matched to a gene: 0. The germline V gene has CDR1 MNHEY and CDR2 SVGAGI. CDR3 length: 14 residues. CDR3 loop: CASSYGQVNTEAFF. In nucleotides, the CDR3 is TGTGCCAGCAGTTACGGACAGGTGAACACTGAAGCTTTCTTT.

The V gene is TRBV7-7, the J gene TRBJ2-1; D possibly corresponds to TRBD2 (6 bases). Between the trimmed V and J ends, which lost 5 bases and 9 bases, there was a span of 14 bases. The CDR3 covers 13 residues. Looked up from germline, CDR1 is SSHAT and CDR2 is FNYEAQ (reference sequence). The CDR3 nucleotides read TGTGCCAGCAGCATCCCGGGACTCTCTGAGCAGTTCTTC. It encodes CASSIPGLSEQFF. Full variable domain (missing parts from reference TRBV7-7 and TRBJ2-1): GAGVSQSPRYKVTKRGQDVTLRCDPISSHATLYWYQQALGQGPEFLTYFNYEAQPDKSGLPSDRFSAERPEGSISTLTIQRTEQRDSAMYRCASSIPGLSEQFFGPGTRLTVL.

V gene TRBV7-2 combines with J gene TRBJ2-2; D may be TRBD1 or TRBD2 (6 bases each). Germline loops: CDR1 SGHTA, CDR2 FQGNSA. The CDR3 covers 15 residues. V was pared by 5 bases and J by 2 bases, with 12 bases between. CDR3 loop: CASSQGTFNTGELFF. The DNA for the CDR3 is TGTGCCAGCAGCCAGGGGACTTTTAACACCGGGGAGCTGTTTTTT.

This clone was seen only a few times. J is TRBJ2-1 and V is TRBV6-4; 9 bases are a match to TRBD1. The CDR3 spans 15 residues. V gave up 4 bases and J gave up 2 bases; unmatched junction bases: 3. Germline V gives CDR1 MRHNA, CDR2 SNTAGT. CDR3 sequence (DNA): TGTGCCAGCAGTGCGGGACAGGGTCCCTACAATGAGCAGTTCTTC. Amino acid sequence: CASSAGQGPYNEQFF.

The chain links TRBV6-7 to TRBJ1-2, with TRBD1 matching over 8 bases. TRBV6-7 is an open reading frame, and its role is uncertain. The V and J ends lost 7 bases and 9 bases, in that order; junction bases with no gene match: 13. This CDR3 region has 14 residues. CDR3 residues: CASTLPTDRASYTF. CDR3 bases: TGTGCCAGCACTCTACCCACGGACAGGGCGAGCTACACCTTC.

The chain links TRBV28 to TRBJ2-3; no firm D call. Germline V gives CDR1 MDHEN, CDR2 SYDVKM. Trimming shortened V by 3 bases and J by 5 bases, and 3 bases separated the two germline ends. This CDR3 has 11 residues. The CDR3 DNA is TGTGCCAGCAGTTTCGTAGATACGCAGTATTTT. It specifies CASSFVDTQYF. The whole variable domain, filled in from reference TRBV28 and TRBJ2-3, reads DVKVTQSSRYLVKRTGEKVFLECVQDMDHENMFWYRQDPGLGLRLIYFSYDVKMKEKGDIPEGYSVSREKKERFSLILESASTNQTSMYLCASSFVDTQYFGPGTRLTVL.

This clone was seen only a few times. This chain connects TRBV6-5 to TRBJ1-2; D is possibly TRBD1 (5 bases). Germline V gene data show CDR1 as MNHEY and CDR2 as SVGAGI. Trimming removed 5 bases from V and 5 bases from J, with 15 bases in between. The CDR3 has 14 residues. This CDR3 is CASSPAGLGYGYTF. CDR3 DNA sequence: TGTGCCAGCAGTCCTGCAGGGTTGGGATATGGCTACACCTTC.

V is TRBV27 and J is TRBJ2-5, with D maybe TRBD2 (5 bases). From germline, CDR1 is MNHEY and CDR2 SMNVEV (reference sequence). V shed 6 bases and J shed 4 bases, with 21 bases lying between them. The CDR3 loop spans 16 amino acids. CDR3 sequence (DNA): TGTGCCAGCAGCTCTCCCGCCTCTTTCGGGGTAGAGACCCAGTACTTC. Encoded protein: CASSSPASFGVETQYF.

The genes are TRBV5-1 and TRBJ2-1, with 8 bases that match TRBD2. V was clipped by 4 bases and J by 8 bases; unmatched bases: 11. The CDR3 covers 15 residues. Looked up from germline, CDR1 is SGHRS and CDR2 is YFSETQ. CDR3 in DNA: TGCGCCAGCAGCCCGCGGGGGGCCGGGGCGGATGAGCAGTTCTTC. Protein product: CASSPRGAGADEQFF.

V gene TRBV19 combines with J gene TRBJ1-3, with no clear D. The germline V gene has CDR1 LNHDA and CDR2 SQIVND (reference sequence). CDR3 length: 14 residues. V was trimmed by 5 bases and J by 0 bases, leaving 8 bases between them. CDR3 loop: CASSFLRSGNTIYF. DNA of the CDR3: TGTGCCAGTAGTTTTCTACGCTCTGGAAACACCATATATTTT.

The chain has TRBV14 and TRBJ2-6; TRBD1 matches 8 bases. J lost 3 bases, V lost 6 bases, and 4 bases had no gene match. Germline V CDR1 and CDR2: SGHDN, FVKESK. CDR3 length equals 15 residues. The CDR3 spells CASRPGGFGANVLTF. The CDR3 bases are TGTGCCAGCAGGCCAGGGGGCTTTGGGGCCAACGTCCTGACTTTC.

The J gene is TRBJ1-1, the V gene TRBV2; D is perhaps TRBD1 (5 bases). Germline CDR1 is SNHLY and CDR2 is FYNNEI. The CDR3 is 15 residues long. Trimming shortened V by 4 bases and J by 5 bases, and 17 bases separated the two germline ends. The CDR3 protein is CASSVGTQGWTEAFF. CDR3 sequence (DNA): TGTGCCAGCAGTGTGGGGACGCAGGGATGGACTGAAGCTTTCTTT.

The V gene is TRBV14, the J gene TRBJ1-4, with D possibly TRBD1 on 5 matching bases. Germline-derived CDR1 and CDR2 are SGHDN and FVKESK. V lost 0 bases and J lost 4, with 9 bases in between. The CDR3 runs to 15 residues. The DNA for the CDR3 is TGTGCCAGCAGCCAAGATCGGGGCCGTAATGAAAAACTGTTTTTT. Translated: CASSQDRGRNEKLFF.

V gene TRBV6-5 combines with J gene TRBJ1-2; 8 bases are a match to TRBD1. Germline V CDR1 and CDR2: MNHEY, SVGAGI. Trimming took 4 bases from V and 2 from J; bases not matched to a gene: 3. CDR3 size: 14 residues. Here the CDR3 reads CASSWDRTNYGYTF. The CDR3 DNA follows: TGTGCCAGCAGTTGGGACAGGACGAACTATGGCTACACCTTC.

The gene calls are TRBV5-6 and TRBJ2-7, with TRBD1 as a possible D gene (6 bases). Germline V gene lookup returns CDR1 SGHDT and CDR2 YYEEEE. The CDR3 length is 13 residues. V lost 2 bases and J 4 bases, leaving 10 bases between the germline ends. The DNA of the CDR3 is TGTGCCAGCAGCTTCGGACAGCTATACGAGCAGTACTTC. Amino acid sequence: CASSFGQLYEQYF.

CDR3 sequence: CASSLGGREAYEQYF. In DNA form, the CDR3 reads TGCGCCAGCAGCCTGGGAGGCAGGGAGGCCTACGAGCAGTACTTC. This chain links TRBV5-1 with TRBJ2-7, with D perhaps TRBD2 (6 bases). Germline CDR1 is SGHRS and CDR2 is YFSETQ. V was cut by 4 bases and J by 2 bases, with 16 bases left in between. There are 15 residues in the CDR3.

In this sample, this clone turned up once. CDR3 loop: CASSLRQGVAEAFF. The CDR3 coding sequence is TGTGCCAGCAGCCTAAGACAGGGGGTAGCTGAAGCTTTCTTT. The chain joins TRBV14 to TRBJ1-1; 9 bases align to TRBD1. The CDR3 consists of 14 residues. CDR1 and CDR2 from the germline V gene are SGHDN and FVKESK. The trim removed 4 bases at V and 6 bases at J, leaving 6 bases unmatched.